This TCR beta chain appears in the sequencing data of a study of a mutant IDH1 vaccine in newly diagnosed glioma. The wider study: Patients were started on vaccination 4-6 weeks after radiotherapy alone, or with temozolomide cycles.

CDR1 and CDR2 (germline): SNHLY, FYNNEI. Trimming stripped 7 bases from V and 7 bases from J, with 7 bases between. CDR3 length: 10 amino acids. Broader study findings: Whatever changes occurred in top peripheral T cell clonotypes seemed unrelated to pseudoprogression.

Profiled with immunoSEQ multiplex PCR; TCRdb holds only in-frame clones, not every one. This sample has about 25,000 clones, with approximately 80% found just once. A word on this clone: Its antigen remains unidentified.

Time point meaning: week 5, during vaccination. It was 300 ug of mutant IDH1 20-mer peptide that made up each vaccine dose, given with topical imiquimod. Astrocytomas that were new, WHO grade 3 or 4, IDH1-mutant and ATRX-lost were present in the donors. The TCR was taken from a man between 40 and 49 years old with glioma. The sample consisted of PBMCs, taken from a glioma patient whose treatment included an IDH1 peptide vaccine. The chain couples TRBV2 to TRBJ1-1; D might be TRBD1 (5 bases). The CDR3 spells CASKTDEAFF. CDR3 nucleotide sequence: TGTGCCAGCAAGACAGATGAAGCTTTCTTT.